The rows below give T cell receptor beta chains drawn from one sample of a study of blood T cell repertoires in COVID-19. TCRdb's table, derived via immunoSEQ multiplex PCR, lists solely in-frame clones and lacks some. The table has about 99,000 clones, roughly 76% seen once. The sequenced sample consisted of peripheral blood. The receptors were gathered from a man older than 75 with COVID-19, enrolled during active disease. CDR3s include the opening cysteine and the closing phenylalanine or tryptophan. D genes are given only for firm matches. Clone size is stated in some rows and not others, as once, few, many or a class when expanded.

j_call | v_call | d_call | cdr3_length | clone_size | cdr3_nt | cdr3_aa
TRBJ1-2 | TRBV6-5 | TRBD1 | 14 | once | TGTGCCAGCAGTCGACAGGGTATGGAATTCGGCTACACCTTC | CASSRQGMEFGYTF
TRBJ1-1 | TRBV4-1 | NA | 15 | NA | TGCGCCAGCAGCCAAGAGAACCAGATGAACACTGAAGCTTTCTTT | CASSQENQMNTEAFF
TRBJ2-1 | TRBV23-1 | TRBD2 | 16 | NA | TGCGCCAGCAGTCCCGGACTAGCTGGATCCTACAATGAGCAGTTCTTC | CASSPGLAGSYNEQFF
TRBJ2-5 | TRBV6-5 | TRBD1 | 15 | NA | TGTGCCAGCAGTTATTCACAGGGGGCTCGTGAGACCCAGTACTTC | CASSYSQGARETQYF
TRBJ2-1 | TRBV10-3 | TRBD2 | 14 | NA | TGTGCCATCAGTGAGGCGGGAGGCCAGGATGAGCAGTTCTTC | CAISEAGGQDEQFF
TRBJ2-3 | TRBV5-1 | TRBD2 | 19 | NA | TGCGCCAGCAGCTTCTTCCTCGGCCTGGCGGGAGAAGGCACAGATACGCAGTATTTT | CASSFFLGLAGEGTDTQYF
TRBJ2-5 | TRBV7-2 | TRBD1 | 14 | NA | TGTGCCAGCAGCTTAGGAGGGGGCTGGGAGACCCAGTACTTC | CASSLGGGWETQYF
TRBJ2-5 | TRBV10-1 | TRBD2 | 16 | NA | TGCGCCAGCAGTGAGTCGGTAATAGCGGGAGAAGAGACCCAGTACTTC | CASSESVIAGEETQYF
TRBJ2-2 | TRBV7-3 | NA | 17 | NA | TGTGCCAGCAGCTTAAGTCGTGGAGCTGTCGGCACCGGGGAGCTGTTTTTT | CASSLSRGAVGTGELFF
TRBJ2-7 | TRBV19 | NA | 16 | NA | TGTGCCAGTAGTATAGATCTGGTCGCGGGATCCTACGAGCAGTACTTC | CASSIDLVAGSYEQYF
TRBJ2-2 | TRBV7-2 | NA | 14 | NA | TGTGCCAGCACGGGGGATTGGGTCACCGGGGAGCTGTTTTTT | CASTGDWVTGELFF
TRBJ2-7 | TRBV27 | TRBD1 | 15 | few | TGTGCCAGCAGTCGGACAGGGGACGGCTCCTACGAGCAGTACTTC | CASSRTGDGSYEQYF
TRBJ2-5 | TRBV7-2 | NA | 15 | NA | TGTGCCAGCAGCTTAGTCGGGAGCGGACAAGAGACCCAGTACTTC | CASSLVGSGQETQYF
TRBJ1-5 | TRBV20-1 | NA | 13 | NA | TGCAGTGCTAGTACTTCGGAGAATCAGCCCCAGCATTTT | CSASTSENQPQHF
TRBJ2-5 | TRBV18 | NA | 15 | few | TGTGCCAGCTCACGGGCAGGGGCGCAACAAGAGACCCAGTACTTC | CASSRAGAQQETQYF
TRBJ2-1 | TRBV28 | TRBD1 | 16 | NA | TGTGCCAGCACCCCCAAGGGACAGTGGACTTACAATGAGCAGTTCTTC | CASTPKGQWTYNEQFF
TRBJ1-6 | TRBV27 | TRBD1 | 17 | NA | TGTGCCAGCACCACCGGGACAGGGGGCGCCTATAATTCACCCCTCCACTTT | CASTTGTGGAYNSPLHF
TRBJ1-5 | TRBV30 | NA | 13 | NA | TGTGCCTGGGGGCAGGGGTGGCGTCAGCCCCAGCATTTT | CAWGQGWRQPQHF
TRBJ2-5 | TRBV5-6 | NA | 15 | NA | TGTGCCAGCAGCTTCGGACAAATCGTAACAGAGACCCAGTACTTC | CASSFGQIVTETQYF
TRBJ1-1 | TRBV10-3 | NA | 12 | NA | TGTGCCATCAGTGAGTCGGGACACGAAGCTTTCTTT | CAISESGHEAFF
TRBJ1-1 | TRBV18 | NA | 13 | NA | TGTGCCAGCTCACCAGACAGGTACACTGAAGCTTTCTTT | CASSPDRYTEAFF
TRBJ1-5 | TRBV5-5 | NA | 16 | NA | TGTGCCAGCAGCTTAGCCGTTGGACAGCGAGATCAGCCCCAGCATTTT | CASSLAVGQRDQPQHF
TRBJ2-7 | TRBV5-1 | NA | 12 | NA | TGCGCCAGCAGCTTGGTTTCGGACGAGCAGTACTTC | CASSLVSDEQYF
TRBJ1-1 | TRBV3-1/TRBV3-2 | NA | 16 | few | TGTGCCAGCAGCCAAGATTGGGCGATATCGAACACTGAAGCTTTCTTT | CASSQDWAISNTEAFF